This TCR beta chain was sequenced for a study of radiotherapy plus CTLA-4 blockade in lung cancer. Trimming removed 5 bases at V and 0 bases at J, with 13 bases between. CDR3 length equals 15 residues. Germline V gene sequence: CDR1 LNHNV, CDR2 YYDKDF (reference sequence). The repertoire was sequenced with immunoSEQ multiplex PCR; TCRdb's copy has only in-frame clones and lacks some. The data contain more than 90,000 clones, around 90% of them seen just once; the ten biggest clones take up roughly 4.9%. The TCR was taken from a human donor with non-small cell lung cancer that progressed on radiotherapy plus ipilimumab. The starting material was peripheral blood, obtained from a patient treated with radiotherapy plus ipilimumab. The V and J genes are TRBV15 and TRBJ1-1; D is possibly TRBD1 (5 bases). CDR3 residues: CATSRHPGMNTEAFF. The CDR3 DNA follows: TGTGCCACCAGCCGACACCCAGGGATGAACACTGAAGCTTTCTTT.